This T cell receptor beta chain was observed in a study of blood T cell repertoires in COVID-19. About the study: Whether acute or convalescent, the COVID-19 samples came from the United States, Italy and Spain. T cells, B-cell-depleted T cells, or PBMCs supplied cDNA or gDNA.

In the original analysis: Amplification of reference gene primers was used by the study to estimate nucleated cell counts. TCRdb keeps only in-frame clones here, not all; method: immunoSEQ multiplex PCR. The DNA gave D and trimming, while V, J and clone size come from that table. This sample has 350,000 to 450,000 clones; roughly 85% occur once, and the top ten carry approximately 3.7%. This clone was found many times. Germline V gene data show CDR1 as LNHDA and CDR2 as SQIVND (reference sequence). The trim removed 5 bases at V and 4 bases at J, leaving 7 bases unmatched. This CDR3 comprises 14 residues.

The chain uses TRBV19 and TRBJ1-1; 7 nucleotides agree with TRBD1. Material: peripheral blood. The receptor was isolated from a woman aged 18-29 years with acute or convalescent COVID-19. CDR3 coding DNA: TGTGCCAGTAGTGAAGGGACAGACCTCACTGAAGCTTTCTTT. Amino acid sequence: CASSEGTDLTEAFF.